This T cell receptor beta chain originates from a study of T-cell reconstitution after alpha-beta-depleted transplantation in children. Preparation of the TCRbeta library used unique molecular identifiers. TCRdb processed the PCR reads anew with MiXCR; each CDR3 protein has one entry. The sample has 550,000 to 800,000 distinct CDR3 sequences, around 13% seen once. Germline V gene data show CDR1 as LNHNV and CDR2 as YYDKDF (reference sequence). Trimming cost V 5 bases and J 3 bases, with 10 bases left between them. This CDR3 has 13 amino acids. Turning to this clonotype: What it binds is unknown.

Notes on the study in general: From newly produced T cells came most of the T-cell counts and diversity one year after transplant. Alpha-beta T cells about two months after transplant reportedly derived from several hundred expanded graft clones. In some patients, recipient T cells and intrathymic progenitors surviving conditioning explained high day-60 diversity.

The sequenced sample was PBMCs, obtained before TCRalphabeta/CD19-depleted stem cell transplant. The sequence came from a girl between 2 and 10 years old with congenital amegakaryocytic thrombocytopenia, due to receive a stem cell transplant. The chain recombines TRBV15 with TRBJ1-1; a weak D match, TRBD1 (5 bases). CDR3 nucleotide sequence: TGTGCCACCAGCGGGGGGACCTACACTGAAGCTTTCTTT. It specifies CATSGGTYTEAFF.